This TCR beta chain was identified during a study of shared clonotypes between healthy human individuals. Study results and limitations: Clonotype sharing across a few donors was observed for around 5.1% of naive CD4 clonotypes. As a rule, naive subsets had a larger estimated richness than memory subsets.

Remarks on this clone: The antigen is undetermined.

The material for each subset, its genomic DNA, was split evenly across several immunoSEQ plates. The data were produced by immunoSEQ multiplex PCR, yet TCRdb's version contains in-frame clones alone and is incomplete. The data show hundreds of thousands of clones, with less than 80% seen just once and under 2% held by the top ten. This CDR3 is 15 amino acids long. The germline V gene has CDR1 SSHAT and CDR2 FNYEAQ (reference sequence). Trimming left V 5 bases short and J 0 bases short, with 11 bases between. Specimen: memory CD4+ T cells sorted from blood. Subset noted: CD45RA-negative fraction. This rearrangement joins TRBV7-7 to TRBJ1-3; D remains ambiguous. This receptor was identified in a woman under 40 in good health. The CDR3 sequence is CASSQSLSSGNTIYF. The CDR3 DNA reads TGTGCCAGCAGCCAGAGTCTAAGCTCTGGAAACACCATATATTTT.